This TCR beta chain was profiled in a study of shared clonotypes between healthy human individuals. Broader study findings: Depth of sequencing was expected to influence donor clonotype sharing. It was the non-shared clonotypes that had lower generation probabilities than clonotypes shared by all four donors.

Assay: immunoSEQ multiplex PCR; the TCRdb copy retains only in-frame clones and omits some. The sample yields some 1 million clones, about three quarters seen once. A note on this clone: The antigen is unknown.

There were only Caucasian adults among the donors, and all lived in Nashville, Tennessee. The authors divided CD4+ cells into CD45RA+ naive and CD45RA-negative memory subsets. The CDR3 is 12 residues long. This chain joins TRBV1 and TRBJ1-2; the table gives TRBD1 as D, unverified against the DNA. TRBV1 is labeled a pseudogene. The clonotype was recovered from a man aged 18 to 29 in good health. The sample comprised memory CD4+ T cells sorted from blood. Noted subset: CD45RA-negative fraction. This CDR3 is CTSSQTVAGYTF. The CDR3 nucleotides are TGCACCAGCAGCCAGACAGTTGCTGGCTACACCTTC.